These 31 T cell receptor beta chains came from one sample sequenced in a study of cytomegalovirus exposure and HLA in healthy donors. The PCR used 60 Vbeta and 13 Jbeta primers. TCRdb keeps only in-frame clones here, not all; method: immunoSEQ multiplex PCR. The data show some 99,000 clones, under 75% seen once. What was sequenced was PBMCs. These receptors originate from a female donor in good health and CMV-seronegative.

The chain recombines TRBV4-3 with TRBJ2-7, with a tentative D call TRBD2 (7 bases). This CDR3 has 15 amino acids. The V end lost 3 bases, the J end lost 3 bases, and 15 bases lay between the germline ends. Germline lookup yields CDR1 LGHNA and CDR2 YSLEER. CDR3 in DNA: TGCGCCAGCAGCCAGACGCGGGGGCCCTTCTACGAGCAGTACTTC. This encodes CASSQTRGPFYEQYF.

The chain joins TRBV29-1 to TRBJ1-2; possibly TRBD1 for D (5 bases). Per the germline V gene, CDR1 is SQVTM and CDR2 is ANQGSEA. V was cut by 4 bases and J by 4 bases, with 10 bases left in between. The length of the CDR3 is 12 residues. The CDR3 region is CSVVTEIYGYTF. The CDR3 nucleotides read TGCAGCGTTGTGACAGAGATCTATGGCTACACCTTC.

In its sample, this clone was seen once. The chain joins TRBV4-1 to TRBJ1-3; D uncertain. The CDR3 runs to 17 residues. V lost 1 base and J lost 0, with 13 bases in between. Per the germline V gene, CDR1 is MGHRA and CDR2 is YSYEKL. CDR3 protein: CASSQGRGRGSGNTIYF. The CDR3 DNA sequence: TGCGCCAGCAGCCAAGGTCGCGGGAGAGGCTCTGGAAACACCATATATTTT.

This sequence joins TRBV13 and TRBJ1-1; D is undetermined. From germline, CDR1 is PRHDT and CDR2 FYEKMQ (reference sequence). This CDR3 spans 13 amino acids. Trimming took off 7 bases at V and 1 base at J, with 10 bases between the two ends. This chain's CDR3 is CASTSRGNTEAFF. The CDR3 DNA reads TGTGCCAGCACCTCACGGGGGAACACTGAAGCTTTCTTT.

V is TRBV5-4 and J is TRBJ2-1; TRBD2 agrees at 14 bases. CDR1 and CDR2 from the germline V gene are SGHNT and YYREEE (reference sequence). The CDR3 sequence is 16 residues long. V was pared by 4 bases and J by 8 bases, with 8 bases of the junction left unmatched. The CDR3 region is CASSPGTSGRKDEQFF. In nucleotides, the CDR3 is TGTGCCAGCAGCCCCGGGACTAGCGGGAGAAAAGATGAGCAGTTCTTC.

This clone was recorded only once. This rearrangement joins TRBV13 to TRBJ1-2; D possibly corresponds to TRBD1 (6 bases). Trimming removed 7 bases at V and 6 bases at J, with 12 bases between. The CDR3 sequence is 12 residues long. Germline values: CDR1 PRHDT, CDR2 FYEKMQ (reference sequence). The CDR3 DNA follows: TGTGCCAGCAATCTCAGGGGCGATGGCTACACCTTC. Residues: CASNLRGDGYTF.

The genes are TRBV7-6 and TRBJ2-7; no clear D gene. V was pared by 0 bases and J by 4 bases, with 7 bases between. Germline lookup yields CDR1 SGHVS and CDR2 FNYEAQ. The CDR3 has 13 amino acids. Here the CDR3 reads CASSLARSYEQYF. The DNA of the CDR3 is TGTGCCAGCAGCTTAGCGCGGTCATACGAGCAGTACTTC.

This clone was detected a few times. V and J are TRBV11-3 and TRBJ2-5; unclear D gene. Germline V gene sequence: CDR1 SGHNT, CDR2 YENEEA. This CDR3 has 14 amino acids. Between the trimmed V and J ends, which lost 5 bases and 1 base, there was a span of 11 bases. DNA of the CDR3: TGTGCCAGCAGCCGTCTTTTTTCCCAAGAGACCCAGTACTTC. The encoded protein is CASSRLFSQETQYF.

This clone was seen only once. The V call is TRBV19, the J call TRBJ2-7, with D perhaps TRBD2 (6 bases). The CDR3 is 14 residues long. Trimming stripped 8 bases from V and 7 bases from J, with 21 bases between. Germline assignment: CDR1 LNHDA and CDR2 SQIVND (reference sequence). The CDR3 DNA reads as TGTGCCAGTGCTCCGGGACTCACTGAGAGGGAGCAGTACTTC. It is translated as CASAPGLTEREQYF.

This clone turned up a few times. CDR3 region: CASSLARDRVSSYGYTF. The CDR3 nucleotides are TGTGCCAGCAGCTTAGCTCGGGACAGGGTGTCTTCCTATGGCTACACCTTC. The genes are TRBV7-3 and TRBJ1-2; 9 bases are shared with TRBD1. This CDR3 is built from 17 residues. The germline CDR1 and CDR2 sequences are SGHTA and FQGTGA. V lost 2 bases, J lost 4 bases, and 11 bases stayed unmatched.

This clone was observed a few times. This chain uses TRBV5-4 with TRBJ2-3; 9 positions match TRBD2. This CDR3 is 16 amino acids long. V was pared by 5 bases and J by 5 bases, with 12 bases of the junction left unmatched. CDR1 and CDR2 from the germline V gene are SGHNT and YYREEE (reference sequence). The CDR3 DNA sequence: TGTGCCAGCAGTACAAAATATGCTAGCGGGGTAGATACGCAGTATTTT. Encoded protein: CASSTKYASGVDTQYF.

The chain carries TRBV25-1 and TRBJ2-2; 7 nucleotides align to TRBD1. After removal of 8 bases from V and 3 bases from J, the junction contained 15 bases not matched to a gene. This CDR3 is built from 17 residues. Germline loops: CDR1 MGHDK, CDR2 SYGVNS. CDR3 nucleotides: TGTGCCAGCGCAGGGACAGCTCAGAAAGGTGACACCGGGGAGCTGTTTTTT. This translates into CASAGTAQKGDTGELFF.

The gene calls are TRBV27 and TRBJ2-6; maybe TRBD2 (6 bases). The CDR3 loop spans 19 amino acids. Germline assignment: CDR1 MNHEY and CDR2 SMNVEV (reference sequence). V was trimmed by 4 bases and J by 2 bases, leaving 21 bases between them. The CDR3 sequence is CASSSAQPGLPAGANVLTF. CDR3 DNA sequence: TGTGCCAGCAGTTCAGCACAACCGGGACTGCCCGCTGGGGCCAACGTCCTGACTTTC.

The gene calls are TRBV18 and TRBJ1-1; 9 nucleotides agree with TRBD1. The trim removed 2 bases at V and 7 bases at J, leaving 5 bases unmatched. Looked up from germline, CDR1 is KGHSH and CDR2 is LQKENI. This CDR3 has 14 amino acids. Here the CDR3 reads CASSPRTGAVEAFF. For the CDR3, the DNA is TGTGCCAGCTCACCAAGGACAGGGGCCGTTGAAGCTTTCTTT. Complete variable domain (other parts from reference TRBV18 and TRBJ1-1): NAGVMQNPRHLVRRRGQEARLRCSPMKGHSHVYWYRQLPEEGLKFMVYLQKENIIDESGMPKERFSAEFPKEGPSILRIQQVVRGDSAAYFCASSPRTGAVEAFFGQGTRLTVV.

The chain links TRBV6-8 to TRBJ2-3; 8 positions match TRBD2. After removal of 8 bases from V and 6 bases from J, the junction contained 7 bases not matched to a gene. Germline values: CDR1 MNHGY, CDR2 SAAAGT. This CDR3 spans 13 amino acids. The chain's CDR3 is CASVCGGTDTQYF. The CDR3 nucleotides are TGTGCCAGCGTCTGCGGGGGGACGGATACGCAGTATTTT.

V and J are TRBV28 and TRBJ1-3; possibly TRBD1 for D (5 bases). Trimming cost V 6 bases and J 0 bases, with 9 bases left between them. Germline V lookup: CDR1 MDHEN, CDR2 SYDVKM. This CDR3 has 14 residues. The CDR3 region has the DNA TGTGCCAGCAGCCCAGGGAACTCTGGAAACACCATATATTTT. Protein product: CASSPGNSGNTIYF.

This sequence joins TRBV27 and TRBJ1-2; D possibly corresponds to TRBD1 (5 bases). Trimming took 0 bases from V and 5 from J, leaving 10 bases between them. Germline V CDR1 and CDR2: MNHEY, SMNVEV (reference sequence). The CDR3 is made up of 14 amino acids. CDR3 amino acids: CASSLSGAGYGYTF. Here the CDR3 DNA reads TGTGCCAGCAGTTTATCAGGGGCTGGATATGGCTACACCTTC.

The chain has TRBV30 and TRBJ2-1; 12 nucleotides line up with TRBD2. The CDR3 covers 14 residues. CDR1 and CDR2 (germline): GTSNPN, SVGIG (reference sequence). The V segment lost 0 bases and the J segment 6 bases; nucleotides outside the gene matches: 0. The DNA of the CDR3 is TGTGCCTGGAGTGTACTAGCGGGGGGCAATGAGCAGTTCTTC. Residues: CAWSVLAGGNEQFF.

The rearrangement joins TRBV25-1 to TRBJ2-7, with D possibly TRBD1 on 6 matching bases. V lost 3 bases, J lost 5 bases, and 17 bases lay in between. The germline CDR1 and CDR2 sequences are MGHDK and SYGVNS. This CDR3 has 15 residues. CDR3 bases: TGTGCCAGCAGTGAGCAAGCAGGGGCGTTCGACGAGCAGTACTTC. It specifies CASSEQAGAFDEQYF.

A few counts support this clone. CDR3 residues: CAWTSGAYEQYF. In DNA, the CDR3 is TGTGCCTGGACCTCCGGGGCCTACGAGCAGTACTTC. The genes are TRBV30 and TRBJ2-7; TRBD2 might be the D (5 bases). V was clipped by 4 bases and J by 2 bases, with 9 bases between them. Germline lookup yields CDR1 GTSNPN and CDR2 SVGIG (reference sequence). This CDR3 spans 12 amino acids.

This clone came up a few times. CDR3 protein: CASSALGLTGETQYF. The CDR3 DNA follows: TGTGCCAGCAGCGCCCTCGGCCTTACGGGAGAGACCCAGTACTTC. The J gene is TRBJ2-5, the V gene TRBV9; D is unclear. V was clipped by 3 bases and J by 4 bases, with 16 bases between them. Germline CDR1 reads SGDLS; CDR2 reads YYNGEE. CDR3 size: 15 residues.

The genes are TRBV7-9 and TRBJ1-2; D remains unclear. The CDR3 has 12 residues. Deletions cut 3 bases from V and 5 bases from J, with 7 bases between. CDR1 is SEHNR, CDR2 FQNEAQ, per germline (reference sequence). CDR3 sequence: CASSFEGYGYTF. CDR3 sequence (DNA): TGTGCCAGCAGCTTCGAGGGATATGGCTACACCTTC.

The sample holds a few counts of this clone. The V call is TRBV19, the J call TRBJ1-1; no clear D. The germline CDR1 and CDR2 sequences are LNHDA and SQIVND (reference sequence). Trimming took off 1 base at V and 1 base at J, with 19 bases between the two ends. This CDR3 contains 18 residues. CDR3 sequence reads: CASSIAGLWATTNTEAFF. In DNA form, the CDR3 reads TGTGCCAGTAGTATAGCTGGTTTGTGGGCCACAACGAACACTGAAGCTTTCTTT.

The chain links TRBV6-5 to TRBJ2-3; 8 bases agree with TRBD2. Germline V gene data show CDR1 as MNHEY and CDR2 as SVGAGI. The J segment lost 5 bases and the V segment lost 6 bases, leaving 7 bases of the junction unmatched. The CDR3 totals 14 residues. In DNA, the CDR3 is TGTGCCAGCAGGACCACTAGCGGTCGAGATACGCAGTATTTT. Its protein product is CASRTTSGRDTQYF.

Here the CDR3 reads CASSTQEDQPQHF. In DNA form, the CDR3 reads TGTGCCAGTAGTACACAGGAAGATCAGCCCCAGCATTTT. The V gene is TRBV19, the J gene TRBJ1-5; weak D call: TRBD1 (5 bases). Trimming removed 4 bases at V and 5 bases at J, with 9 bases between. Looked up from germline, CDR1 is LNHDA and CDR2 is SQIVND (reference sequence). This CDR3 comprises 13 residues.

The chain uses TRBV2 and TRBJ2-7, with TRBD1 matching 7 bases. V lost 8 bases and J lost 3; bases outside the gene matches: 10. Looked up from germline, CDR1 is SNHLY and CDR2 is FYNNEI. This CDR3 region has 14 residues. In DNA, the CDR3 is TGTGCCAGCGCCCCCGGGACAGCTAACTACGAGCAGTACTTC. Translation gives CASAPGTANYEQYF.

The chain has TRBV5-1 and TRBJ2-1, with D possibly being TRBD1 (6 bases). The CDR3 is 18 amino acids. The V gene's germline CDR1 is SGHRS and CDR2 YFSETQ. Trimming stripped 3 bases from V and 2 bases from J, with 21 bases between. The CDR3 DNA follows: TGCGCCAGCAGCTACGGGACACAACACGGTCCCGCCTACAATGAGCAGTTCTTC. It is translated as CASSYGTQHGPAYNEQFF. The whole variable domain, remainder taken from reference TRBV5-1 and TRBJ2-1, is KAGVTQTPRYLIKTRGQQVTLSCSPISGHRSVSWYQQTPGQGLQFLFEYFSETQRNKGNFPGRFSGRQFSNSRSEMNVSTLELGDSALYLCASSYGTQHGPAYNEQFFGPGTRLTVL.

The chain recombines TRBV27 with TRBJ1-1; a possible D gene is TRBD1 (5 bases). Germline assignment: CDR1 MNHEY and CDR2 SMNVEV (reference sequence). Trimming pared 3 bases from V and 4 bases from J, leaving 15 bases between. The CDR3 runs to 15 residues. CDR3 DNA sequence: TGTGCCAGCAGTTTGAGTAGGGGAGGCGGCACTGAAGCTTTCTTT. Its translation is CASSLSRGGGTEAFF.

This chain links TRBV7-8 with TRBJ2-2; TRBD2 agrees at 9 bases. Germline values: CDR1 SGHVS, CDR2 FQNEAQ. CDR3 length: 15 amino acids. V lost 5 bases and J lost 7; bases outside the gene matches: 8. CDR3 in amino acids: CASSNSGRGVGELFF. The CDR3 coding sequence is TGTGCCAGCAGCAATAGCGGGAGAGGGGTCGGGGAGCTGTTTTTT.

This clone was observed a few times. This sequence joins TRBV5-6 and TRBJ2-5; D is ambiguous. The CDR3 is 11 amino acids. The germline gives CDR1 SGHDT, CDR2 YYEEEE. The V end lost 4 bases, the J end lost 5 bases, and 6 bases lay between the germline ends. The chain's CDR3 is CASSVRETQYF. The CDR3 region has the DNA TGTGCCAGCAGCGTCAGGGAGACCCAGTACTTC.

A single count supports this clone. The chain has TRBV4-1 and TRBJ1-2, with D possibly being TRBD1 (5 bases). The germline V gene encodes CDR1 MGHRA and CDR2 YSYEKL. The CDR3 extends over 14 amino acids. The germline V and J ends were trimmed by 2 bases and 9 bases, with 16 bases remaining between them. The CDR3 DNA is TGCGCCAGCAGCCAAAGTCCCCAGGGTGGTAGCTACACCTTC. It yields the protein CASSQSPQGGSYTF.